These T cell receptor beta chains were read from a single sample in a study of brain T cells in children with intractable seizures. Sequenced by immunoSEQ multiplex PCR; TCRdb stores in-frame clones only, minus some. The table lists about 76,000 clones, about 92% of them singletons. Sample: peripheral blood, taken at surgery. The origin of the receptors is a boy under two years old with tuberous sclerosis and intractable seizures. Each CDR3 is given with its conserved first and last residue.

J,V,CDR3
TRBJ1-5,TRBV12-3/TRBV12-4,CASSQTPGLPQHF
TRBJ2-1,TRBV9,CASSAYLAGAYNEQFF
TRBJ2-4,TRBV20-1,CSASGPIQYF
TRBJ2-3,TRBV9,CASSPREARTDTQYF
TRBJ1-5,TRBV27,CASSADRGNQPQHF
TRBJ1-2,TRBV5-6,CASSGGTGVGDGYTF
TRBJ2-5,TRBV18,CASSNLPRGTQETQYF
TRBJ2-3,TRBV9,CASSPIPSTDTQYF
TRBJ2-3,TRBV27,CASSDSTRRTQYF
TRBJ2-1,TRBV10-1,CASSTSEYNEQFF
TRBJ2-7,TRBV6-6,CASSPSLGQGTFYEQYF
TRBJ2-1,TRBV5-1,CASMAAGESHEQFF
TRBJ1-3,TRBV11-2,CASSLREIVSGNTIYF
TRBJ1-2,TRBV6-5,CASSYSAGGYTF
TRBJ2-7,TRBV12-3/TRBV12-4,CASSLASSEQYF
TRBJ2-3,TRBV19,CASNNGRELTDTQYF
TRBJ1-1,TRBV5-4,CASSTKTLGIEAFF
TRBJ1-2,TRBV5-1,CASSLRPVNRVINDYGYTF
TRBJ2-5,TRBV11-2,CASSLGLAGGLRETQYF
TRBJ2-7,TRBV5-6,CASSPGQPMTYEQYF
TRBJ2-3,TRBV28,CASSLLGDTQYF
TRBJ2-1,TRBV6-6,CAIRIRADNEQFF
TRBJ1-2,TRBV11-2,CASSLERGLSGYTF
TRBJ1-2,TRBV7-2,CASSLADRGYGYTF
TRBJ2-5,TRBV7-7,CASSLEAGGPNQYF
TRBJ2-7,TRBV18,CASSPFTAEGEQYF
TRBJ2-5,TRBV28,CASSSRLTQETQYF
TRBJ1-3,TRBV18,CASSPTSGNTIYF
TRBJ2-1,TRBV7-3,CASSLGFYNEQFF
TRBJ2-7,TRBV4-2,CASSQALAGGYEQYF
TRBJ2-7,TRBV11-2,CASGELAADSYEQYF
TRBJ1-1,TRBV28,CASSYQGLNTEAFF
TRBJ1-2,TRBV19,CASSMRLRQGGRTYGYTF
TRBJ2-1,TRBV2,CASSEAYGLAMEQFF
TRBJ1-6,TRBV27,CASSWAQGGRNNSPLHF
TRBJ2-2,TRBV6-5,CASSYAGSNTGELFF
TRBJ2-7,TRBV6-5,CASSYAGQTYEQYF
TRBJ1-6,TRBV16,CASSQPEGQGRRKLHF
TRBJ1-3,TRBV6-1,CASRETGTGPGNTIYF
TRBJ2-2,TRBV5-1,CASSLGPGTGELFF
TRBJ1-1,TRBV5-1,CASSLAGIELEAFF
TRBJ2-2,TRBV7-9,CASSSTSGYTGELFF
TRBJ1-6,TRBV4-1,CASSHETGSPLHF
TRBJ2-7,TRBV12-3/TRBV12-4,CASSLFYEQYF
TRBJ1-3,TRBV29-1,CSVEFGNTIYF
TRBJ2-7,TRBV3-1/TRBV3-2,CASSHTRTNNYEQYF
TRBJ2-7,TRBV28,CASGTGVHEQYF
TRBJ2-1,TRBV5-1,CASSLAGIASYNEQFF